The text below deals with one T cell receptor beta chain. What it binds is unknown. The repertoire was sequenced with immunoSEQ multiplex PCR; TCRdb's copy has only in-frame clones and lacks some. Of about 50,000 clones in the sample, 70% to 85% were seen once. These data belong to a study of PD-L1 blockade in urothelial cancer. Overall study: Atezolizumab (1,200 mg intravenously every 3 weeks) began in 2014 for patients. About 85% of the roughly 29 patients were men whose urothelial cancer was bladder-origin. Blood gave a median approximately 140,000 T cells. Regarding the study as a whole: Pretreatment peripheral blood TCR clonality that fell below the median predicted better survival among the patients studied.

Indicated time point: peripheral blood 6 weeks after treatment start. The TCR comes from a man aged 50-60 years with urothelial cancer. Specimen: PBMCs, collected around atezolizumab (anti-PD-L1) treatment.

The CDR3: CASSLTGGETQYF. CDR3 nucleotide sequence: TGTGCCAGCAGCTTAACGGGGGGAGAGACCCAGTACTTC. The chain carries TRBV7-3 and TRBJ2-5, with a possible D match to TRBD2 (6 bases). The V gene lost 0 bases and the J gene lost 4 bases, with 6 bases spanning the gap. The CDR3 is 13 amino acids. Germline V lookup: CDR1 SGHTA, CDR2 FQGTGA.